What follows are 23 T cell receptor beta chains derived from one specimen sequenced in a study of post-analysis software for immune sequencing data. Overall study results and limits: Five or six TRBV segments were significantly more frequent in patients than in controls. TRBV5-6, TRBV5-1 and TRBV20-1 were among these segments.

No antigen has been identified for these receptors. The TCR beta cDNA libraries contained unique molecular identifiers. Each CDR3 protein is one row after TCRdb ran MiXCR on the PCR reads. The sample comprises hundreds of thousands of distinct CDR3 sequences, around 40% of which are singletons, and about 12% rests with the top ten. Material for sequencing was blood. These receptors were taken from a girl aged 10 to 17 with multiple sclerosis.

The CDR3 region has the DNA TGTGCCAGCAGCTTGGGAGGGGGACAGGGGGCCTATGGCTACACCTTC. Protein: CASSLGGGQGAYGYTF. This sequence joins TRBV5-5 and TRBJ1-2, with 12 bases matching TRBD1. Germline lookup yields CDR1 SGHKS and CDR2 YYEKEE (reference sequence). The CDR3 has 16 residues. V trimming: 0 bases; J trimming: 4 bases; junction bases outside the gene matches: 4.

Turning to this clonotype: One junction end disagrees with the germline gene, perhaps due to a read error. The rearrangement links TRBV7-2 to TRBJ2-3; 7 bases map to TRBD2. The CDR3 is made up of 15 amino acids. The germline V gene encodes CDR1 SGHTA and CDR2 FQGNSA. The CDR3 is CASSLAGGPGDTQYF. CDR3 bases: TGTGCCAGCAGCTTAGCGGGAGGGCCAGGAGATACACAGTATTTT.

The rearrangement links TRBV7-9 to TRBJ1-2; possibly TRBD1 for D (6 bases). Trimming stripped 7 bases from V and 1 base from J, with 13 bases between. The CDR3 loop spans 14 amino acids. In germline, CDR1 is SEHNR, CDR2 FQNEAQ (reference sequence). The DNA for the CDR3 is TGTGCCAGCAACCAGGGGACCCATAACTATGGCTACACCTTC. Residues: CASNQGTHNYGYTF.

This clonotype was counted a few times. This chain uses TRBV20-1 with TRBJ1-2; D gene ambiguous. Trimming cost V 0 bases and J 0 bases, with 8 bases left between them. The CDR3 covers 14 residues. The germline V gene has CDR1 DFQATT and CDR2 SNEGSKA (reference sequence). In DNA form, the CDR3 reads TGCAGTGCTAGAGATTTTTCAGCTAACTATGGCTACACCTTC. Protein product: CSARDFSANYGYTF.

Comments on this clonotype: A much larger clone differs by one base, so this may be a read error. The chain uses TRBV11-2 and TRBJ1-2; a weak D match, TRBD1 (5 bases). CDR1 SGHAT and CDR2 FQNNGV come from the germline V gene. CDR3 length equals 15 residues. Trimming left V 1 base short and J 2 bases short, with 11 bases between. The CDR3 reads CASSLGTQLNYGYTF. CDR3 bases: TGTGCCAGCAGCTTAGGGACACAGCTAAACTATGGCTACACCTTC.

This sequence joins TRBV20-1 and TRBJ2-7; 10 positions agree with TRBD2. Trimming cost V 5 bases and J 0 bases; bases outside gene matches: 13. Germline V gives CDR1 DFQATT, CDR2 SNEGSKA (reference sequence). The length of the CDR3 is 17 residues. The CDR3 is CSAGLPLAGGSSYEQYF. CDR3 DNA: TGCAGTGCTGGGCTTCCCTTAGCGGGAGGAAGCTCCTACGAGCAGTACTTC.

V gene TRBV6-2 or TRBV6-3 combines with J gene TRBJ2-7; no reliable D call. The V gene's germline CDR1 is MNHEY and CDR2 SVGEGT. Trimming stripped 3 bases from V and 0 bases from J, with 6 bases between. The CDR3 covers 13 residues. The CDR3 spells CASSYLVSYEQYF. The CDR3 DNA follows: TGTGCCAGCAGTTATCTCGTCTCCTACGAGCAGTACTTC.

This clonotype was detected a few times. The rearrangement uses TRBV9 and TRBJ2-1; possibly TRBD2 for D (7 bases). The germline V and J ends were trimmed by 1 base and 3 bases, with 11 bases remaining between them. Germline CDR1 is SGDLS and CDR2 is YYNGEE. The CDR3 length is 15 residues. The CDR3 DNA sequence: TGTGCCAGCAGCGTATCGGGGGGCGACTACAATGAGCAGTTCTTC. Translating gives CASSVSGGDYNEQFF.

The chain is built from TRBV12-3 or TRBV12-4 and TRBJ1-5; possible D gene TRBD1, 5 bases. The V end was cut by 5 bases, the J end by 0 bases, with 17 bases between. The CDR3 covers 17 residues. CDR3 in amino acids: CASSLPSAGTSNQPQHF. CDR3 DNA sequence: TGTGCCAGCAGTCTCCCGTCGGCAGGGACTAGCAATCAGCCCCAGCATTTT.

The V and J genes are TRBV3-1 and TRBJ2-5; possible D gene TRBD1, 6 bases. The DNA end lines up better with TRBJ2-7; the J call may be wrong. This CDR3 has 14 amino acids. Per germline, CDR1 LGHDT and CDR2 YNNKEL (reference sequence). CDR3 nucleotide sequence: TGTGCCAGCAGCCCGGGACATTCTCGTAACGAGCAGTACTTC. Residues: CASSPGHSRNEQYF.

The chain joins TRBV2 to TRBJ2-5; D gene unclear. CDR1 SNHLY and CDR2 FYNNEI come from the germline V gene. The V and J ends lost 2 bases and 5 bases respectively, with 6 bases between them. The CDR3 runs 12 residues. The CDR3 region has the DNA TGTGCCAGCAGTGAACGTCGGGAGACCCAGTACTTC. Translating gives CASSERRETQYF. Full variable domain (outside the CDR3, taken from reference TRBV2 and TRBJ2-5): EPEVTQTPSHQVTQMGQEVILRCVPISNHLYFYWYRQILGQKVEFLVSFYNNEISEKSEIFDDQFSVERPDGSNFTLKIRSTKLEDSAMYFCASSERRETQYFGPGTRLLVL.

This clonotype was observed a handful of times. This rearrangement joins TRBV6-1 to TRBJ2-7, with D possibly matching TRBD1 (6 bases). The CDR3 extends over 14 amino acids. Per the germline V gene, CDR1 is MNHNS and CDR2 is SASEGT. V lost 7 bases and J 0 bases, leaving 13 bases between the germline ends. CDR3 residues: CASIVTGFSYEQYF. Written as DNA, the CDR3 is TGTGCCAGCATTGTAACAGGGTTCTCCTACGAGCAGTACTTC.

The V and J genes are TRBV10-3 and TRBJ2-5; D gene ambiguous. Near its end, the DNA agrees better with TRBJ2-7, so the J call may be wrong. The length of the CDR3 is 13 residues. Germline loops: CDR1 ENHRY, CDR2 SYGVKD. CDR3: CAISESAGYEQYF. The CDR3 nucleotides read TGTGCCATCAGTGAGTCGGCAGGCTACGAGCAGTACTTC.

In this sample, this clonotype turned up a few times. This chain links TRBV4-2 with TRBJ2-7; 9 positions match TRBD2. J gave up 4 bases and V 1 base, and 14 bases lay outside the gene matches. Looked up from germline, CDR1 is LGHNA and CDR2 is YNFKEQ. This CDR3 has 18 residues. The CDR3 here is CASSQVGISGSSWYEQYF. The CDR3 coding sequence is TGTGCCAGCAGCCAAGTTGGTATTAGCGGGAGCTCATGGTACGAGCAGTACTTC.

With respect to this clonotype: An end of the junction differs from the germline gene, which may be a read error. This chain links TRBV5-1 with TRBJ2-3; D is ambiguous. The CDR3 sequence is 14 residues long. Germline V gene lookup returns CDR1 SGHRS and CDR2 YFSETQ. CDR3 nucleotide sequence: TGCGCCAGCGGCTTTTACGTGCGCACAGATACGCAGTATTTT. Protein product: CASGFYVRTDTQYF. Looking up the rest from reference TRBV5-1 and TRBJ2-3 gives the full variable domain: KAGVTQTPRYLIKTRGQQVTLSCSPISGHRSVSWYQQTPGQGLQFLFEYFSETQRNKGNFPGRFSGRQFSNSRSEMNVSTLELGDSALYLCASGFYVRTDTQYFGPGTRLTVL.

This clonotype was seen at least ten times. The rearrangement joins TRBV29-1 to TRBJ2-1, with 13 bases identical to TRBD2. Trimming removed 3 bases from V and 8 bases from J; junction bases left unmatched: 1. Germline CDR1 is SQVTM and CDR2 is ANQGSEA. This CDR3 is 13 amino acids long. The CDR3 nucleotides are TGCAGCGTTGACACTAGCGGGAGGGATGAGCAGTTCTTC. It yields the protein CSVDTSGRDEQFF.

The CDR3 is CASSHSTGGGNSYEQYF. The DNA for the CDR3 is TGCGCCAGCAGCCATTCAACCGGGGGCGGGAACTCCTACGAGCAGTACTTC. The rearrangement links TRBV5-1 to TRBJ2-7, with D perhaps being TRBD1 or TRBD2 (6 bases each). The germline gives CDR1 SGHRS, CDR2 YFSETQ. CDR3 length: 17 residues. The ends were cut back, 4 bases at V and 0 bases at J, with 20 bases in the middle.

Here the CDR3 reads CASSQRHRTGPNNEQFF. The CDR3 coding sequence is TGCGCCAGCAGCCAACGGCATCGGACAGGGCCAAACAATGAGCAGTTCTTC. This chain joins TRBV4-1 and TRBJ2-1; 8 bases are a match to TRBD1. Germline V lookup: CDR1 MGHRA, CDR2 YSYEKL. The CDR3 covers 17 residues. The junction had 11 bases not matched to a gene; V was cut back by 2 bases and J by 5 bases.

J is TRBJ2-6 and V is TRBV20-1; unclear D gene. The germline CDR1 and CDR2 sequences are DFQATT and SNEGSKA (reference sequence). The CDR3 contains 13 residues. Trimming took 6 bases from V and 2 from J, leaving 8 bases between them. The CDR3 coding sequence is TGCAGTGCCTACATTCCTGGGGCCAACGTCCTGACTTTC. This sequence encodes CSAYIPGANVLTF.

J is TRBJ2-1 and V is TRBV24-1, with D perhaps given as TRBD1 or TRBD2 (5 bases each). Germline V CDR1 and CDR2: KGHDR, SFDVKD. The CDR3 runs to 17 residues. The V and J ends lost 2 bases and 0 bases respectively, with 13 bases between them. The CDR3 bases are TGTGCCACCAGTGATTCCTGGGGGATAGGCTCCTACAATGAGCAGTTCTTC. Its translation is CATSDSWGIGSYNEQFF.

V usage is TRBV7-9 and J usage is TRBJ2-7, with 8 nucleotides matching TRBD1. V lost 5 bases to trimming and J lost 6 bases; unmatched junction nucleotides: 12. Germline CDR1 SEHNR, CDR2 FQNEAQ (reference sequence). CDR3 length equals 15 residues. In DNA form, the CDR3 reads TGTGCCAGCAGCCCCCTAACCGGGACAGGTGGCGAGCAGTACTTC. Translated, it gives CASSPLTGTGGEQYF.

The chain combines TRBV7-3 with TRBJ2-3; 7 bases map to TRBD2. This CDR3 is built from 15 residues. The junction had 9 bases not matched to a gene; V was cut back by 3 bases and J by 6 bases. CDR1 and CDR2 (germline): SGHTA, FQGTGA. The CDR3 spells CASSFTGTTLDTQYF. In nucleotides, the CDR3 is TGTGCCAGCAGCTTCACCGGGACTACATTGGATACGCAGTATTTT. Complete variable domain (other parts from reference TRBV7-3 and TRBJ2-3): GAGVSQTPSNKVTEKGKYVELRCDPISGHTALYWYRQSLGQGPEFLIYFQGTGAADDSGLPNDRFFAVRPEGSVSTLKIQRTERGDSAVYLCASSFTGTTLDTQYFGPGTRLTVL.

This clonotype was detected a few times. The rearrangement uses TRBV29-1 and TRBJ2-3; TRBD2 aligns across 9 bases. This CDR3 spans 16 amino acids. Trimming cost V 1 base and J 2 bases; bases outside gene matches: 7. CDR1 and CDR2 (germline): SQVTM, ANQGSEA. The CDR3 bases are TGCAGCGTTGAAGTCCTTCTAGCGGGGTACACAGATACGCAGTATTTT. Amino acid sequence: CSVEVLLAGYTDTQYF.